The rows below give T cell receptor beta chains drawn from one sample of a study of long-term antiretroviral therapy in people with HIV. Sequenced by immunoSEQ multiplex PCR; TCRdb stores in-frame clones only, minus some. The profile covers some 30,000 clones, with more than 75% appearing a single time and over 0.8% taken by the ten largest. The specimen comprised unsorted PBMCs, sampled 2 years after starting antiretroviral therapy. These receptors came from a man aged 45 to 65 with HIV. Each CDR3 is given with its conserved first and last residue. Each record gives: D gene, clone size, J gene, V gene, CDR3 protein, CDR3 DNA. A D gene is named only where the DNA matches it firmly. Rows give clone size only sometimes, using once, few, many, or a class for an expanded clone.

d_gene: TRBD1
abundance: .
j_gene: TRBJ1-2
v_gene: TRBV27
CDR3aa: CASSSFRTGGDGYTF
CDR3nt: TGTGCCAGCAGTTCTTTTCGGACAGGGGGCGATGGCTACACCTTC

d_gene: .
abundance: .
j_gene: TRBJ2-5
v_gene: TRBV30
CDR3aa: CAWSGSAGETQYF
CDR3nt: TGTGCCTGGAGTGGCTCGGCGGGGGAGACCCAGTACTTC

d_gene: .
abundance: .
j_gene: TRBJ1-5
v_gene: TRBV10-3
CDR3aa: CAISESMAASNQPQHF
CDR3nt: TGTGCCATCAGTGAGTCGATGGCCGCCAGCAATCAGCCCCAGCATTTT

d_gene: TRBD1
abundance: .
j_gene: TRBJ2-3
v_gene: TRBV10-3
CDR3aa: CASQRGGPLSTDTQYF
CDR3nt: TGTGCCAGCCAGCGAGGGGGCCCCTTGAGCACAGATACGCAGTATTTT

d_gene: .
abundance: .
j_gene: TRBJ1-1
v_gene: TRBV18
CDR3aa: CASSPRGLVNTEAFF
CDR3nt: TGTGCCAGCTCACCACGGGGGCTTGTGAACACTGAAGCTTTCTTT

d_gene: .
abundance: .
j_gene: TRBJ1-5
v_gene: TRBV27
CDR3aa: CASSSVQGNQPQHF
CDR3nt: TGTGCCAGCAGTTCAGTACAGGGCAATCAGCCCCAGCATTTT

d_gene: TRBD1
abundance: .
j_gene: TRBJ1-1
v_gene: TRBV29-1
CDR3aa: CSALTGGYTEAFF
CDR3nt: TGCAGCGCCTTGACAGGGGGCTACACTGAAGCTTTCTTT

d_gene: TRBD2
abundance: .
j_gene: TRBJ2-5
v_gene: TRBV7-2
CDR3aa: CASSPRSGGTQETQYF
CDR3nt: TGTGCCAGCAGCCCCCGGAGCGGGGGCACACAAGAGACCCAGTACTTC

d_gene: TRBD1
abundance: .
j_gene: TRBJ1-1
v_gene: TRBV28
CDR3aa: CASRINRGVKEAFF
CDR3nt: TGTGCCAGCAGGATCAACAGGGGCGTAAAGGAAGCTTTCTTT

d_gene: TRBD1
abundance: .
j_gene: TRBJ1-1
v_gene: TRBV7-2
CDR3aa: CASSPQGGRTEAFF
CDR3nt: TGTGCCAGCAGCCCCCAGGGGGGGCGGACTGAAGCTTTCTTT

d_gene: .
abundance: .
j_gene: TRBJ1-3
v_gene: TRBV7-9
CDR3aa: CASSLGSGPGNTIYF
CDR3nt: TGTGCCAGCAGCTTAGGGTCAGGGCCTGGAAACACCATATATTTT

d_gene: .
abundance: .
j_gene: TRBJ2-3
v_gene: TRBV7-2
CDR3aa: CASSLGATRTDTQYF
CDR3nt: TGTGCCAGCAGCCTAGGGGCTACACGCACAGATACGCAGTATTTT

d_gene: .
abundance: .
j_gene: TRBJ1-5
v_gene: TRBV28
CDR3aa: CASSPWQRSDQPQHF
CDR3nt: TGTGCCAGCAGTCCCTGGCAAAGGTCGGATCAGCCCCAGCATTTT

d_gene: .
abundance: .
j_gene: TRBJ2-7
v_gene: TRBV4-3
CDR3aa: CASSQDRRGAYEQYF
CDR3nt: TGCGCCAGCAGCCAAGATCGGAGGGGGGCCTACGAGCAGTACTTC

d_gene: .
abundance: .
j_gene: TRBJ1-2
v_gene: TRBV10-3
CDR3aa: CAISHPMGEMRLSGYTF
CDR3nt: TGTGCCATCAGCCACCCGATGGGGGAAATGAGGCTCTCTGGCTACACCTTC

d_gene: .
abundance: .
j_gene: TRBJ1-1
v_gene: TRBV6-1
CDR3aa: CASSEHGGYLNTEAFF
CDR3nt: TGTGCCAGCAGTGAACATGGGGGGTACCTGAACACTGAAGCTTTCTTT

d_gene: .
abundance: .
j_gene: TRBJ1-5
v_gene: TRBV5-1
CDR3aa: CASSLGSNQPQHF
CDR3nt: TGCGCCAGCAGCTTGGGAAGCAATCAGCCCCAGCATTTT

d_gene: .
abundance: .
j_gene: TRBJ2-5
v_gene: TRBV15
CDR3aa: CATSRVAGEGETQYF
CDR3nt: TGTGCCACCAGCAGAGTTGCAGGCGAGGGAGAGACCCAGTACTTC

d_gene: .
abundance: few
j_gene: TRBJ1-4
v_gene: TRBV28
CDR3aa: CASSLPGWNEKLFF
CDR3nt: TGTGCCAGCAGTTTGCCAGGGTGGAATGAAAAACTGTTTTTT

d_gene: TRBD2
abundance: .
j_gene: TRBJ2-2
v_gene: TRBV4-3
CDR3aa: CASSHGLAGDSTGELFF
CDR3nt: TGCGCCAGCAGCCACGGACTAGCGGGGGACAGCACCGGGGAGCTGTTTTTT

d_gene: TRBD1
abundance: .
j_gene: TRBJ1-1
v_gene: TRBV7-9
CDR3aa: CASTATGLTEAFF
CDR3nt: TGTGCCAGCACGGCGACAGGGCTCACTGAAGCTTTCTTT

d_gene: .
abundance: .
j_gene: TRBJ1-3
v_gene: TRBV25-1
CDR3aa: CASSERQGLYF
CDR3nt: TGTGCCAGCAGTGAAAGGCAGGGACTTTATTTT

d_gene: TRBD1
abundance: .
j_gene: TRBJ2-7
v_gene: TRBV7-2
CDR3aa: CASSVPWDRDDEQYF
CDR3nt: TGTGCCAGCAGCGTCCCCTGGGACAGGGACGACGAGCAGTACTTC

d_gene: .
abundance: .
j_gene: TRBJ1-4
v_gene: TRBV5-6
CDR3aa: CASSLGQRNEKLFF
CDR3nt: TGTGCCAGCAGCTTGGGACAGAGAAATGAAAAACTGTTTTTT

d_gene: .
abundance: .
j_gene: TRBJ2-5
v_gene: TRBV7-3
CDR3aa: CASSLNGADMGETQYF
CDR3nt: TGTGCCAGCAGCTTAAACGGAGCGGATATGGGAGAGACCCAGTACTTC

d_gene: TRBD2
abundance: .
j_gene: TRBJ2-5
v_gene: TRBV19
CDR3aa: CASSTSGEHQETQYF
CDR3nt: TGTGCCAGTAGTACTAGCGGGGAACACCAAGAGACCCAGTACTTC

d_gene: .
abundance: .
j_gene: TRBJ2-1
v_gene: TRBV6-6
CDR3aa: CASSFRPGANNEQFF
CDR3nt: TGTGCCAGCAGTTTCCGACCCGGGGCGAACAATGAGCAGTTCTTC

d_gene: .
abundance: .
j_gene: TRBJ2-1
v_gene: TRBV10-2
CDR3aa: CASSEMGPGNEQFF
CDR3nt: TGCGCCAGCAGTGAGATGGGACCGGGGAATGAGCAGTTCTTC

d_gene: .
abundance: few
j_gene: TRBJ2-7
v_gene: TRBV2
CDR3aa: CASSVEGYEQYF
CDR3nt: TGTGCCAGCAGTGTAGAGGGTTACGAGCAGTACTTC

d_gene: .
abundance: .
j_gene: TRBJ2-7
v_gene: TRBV4-1
CDR3aa: CASSLLFLSSYEQYF
CDR3nt: TGCGCCAGCAGCTTACTCTTCCTAAGCTCCTACGAGCAGTACTTC

d_gene: .
abundance: .
j_gene: TRBJ1-1
v_gene: TRBV4-3
CDR3aa: CASTQTGASRAFF
CDR3nt: TGCGCCAGCACTCAGACGGGGGCGTCAAGAGCTTTCTTT

d_gene: .
abundance: once
j_gene: TRBJ2-7
v_gene: TRBV30
CDR3aa: CAWSEAGSYEQYF
CDR3nt: TGTGCCTGGAGTGAAGCGGGTTCCTACGAGCAGTACTTC

d_gene: TRBD2
abundance: .
j_gene: TRBJ2-3
v_gene: TRBV27
CDR3aa: CASSLSAGEFTDTQYF
CDR3nt: TGTGCCAGCAGTTTATCAGCGGGGGAGTTCACAGATACGCAGTATTTT

d_gene: TRBD2
abundance: .
j_gene: TRBJ2-3
v_gene: TRBV15
CDR3aa: CATRTSGISTDTQYF
CDR3nt: TGTGCCACCAGGACTAGCGGGATTAGCACAGATACGCAGTATTTT

d_gene: TRBD2
abundance: once
j_gene: TRBJ2-2
v_gene: TRBV15
CDR3aa: CATSRATSGGGTGELFF
CDR3nt: TGTGCCACCAGCAGGGCGACTAGCGGGGGCGGCACCGGGGAGCTGTTTTTT

d_gene: TRBD2
abundance: .
j_gene: TRBJ2-1
v_gene: TRBV2
CDR3aa: CASKASGRNEQFF
CDR3nt: TGTGCCAGCAAGGCTAGCGGGAGGAATGAGCAGTTCTTC

d_gene: .
abundance: .
j_gene: TRBJ2-1
v_gene: TRBV11-1
CDR3aa: CASSLSTYNEQFF
CDR3nt: TGTGCCAGCAGCTTATCCACGTACAATGAGCAGTTCTTC

d_gene: TRBD2
abundance: .
j_gene: TRBJ2-7
v_gene: TRBV19
CDR3aa: CASSIDLAGPYEQYF
CDR3nt: TGTGCCAGTAGTATAGACCTAGCGGGACCCTACGAGCAGTACTTC

d_gene: .
abundance: .
j_gene: TRBJ1-1
v_gene: TRBV11-2
CDR3aa: CASSPTYPTEAFF
CDR3nt: TGTGCCAGCAGCCCGACGTACCCCACTGAAGCTTTCTTT